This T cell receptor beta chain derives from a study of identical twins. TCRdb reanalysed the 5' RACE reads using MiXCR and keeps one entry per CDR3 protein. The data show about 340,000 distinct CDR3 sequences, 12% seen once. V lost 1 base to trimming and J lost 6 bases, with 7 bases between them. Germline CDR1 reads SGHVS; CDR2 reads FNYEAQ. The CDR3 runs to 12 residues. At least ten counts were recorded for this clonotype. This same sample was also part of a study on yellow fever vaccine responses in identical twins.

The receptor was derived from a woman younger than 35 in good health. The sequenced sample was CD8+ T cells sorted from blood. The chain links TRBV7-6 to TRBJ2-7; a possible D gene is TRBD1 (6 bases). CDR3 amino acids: CASSLGGGEQYF. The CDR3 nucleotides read TGTGCCAGCAGCTTAGGAGGGGGCGAGCAGTACTTC.